Each of the 5 T cell receptor beta chains below was sequenced from the same sample in a study of blood T cells in healthy people across ages (dated by TCRdb to the mid-2010s). The method behind the library was 5' RACE. Instrument on record: Illumina HiSeq 2500. A second PCR of about 6 to 11 cycles was run with a J-beta primer mix and a sample-barcoded 5' primer. TCRdb itself trimmed the public reads at Q25 with fastp, ran MiXCR and retained productive beta chains. Entries that share a CDR3 protein sequence are merged under the most common genes and DNA. Recorded for this sample are around 900,000 distinct CDR3 sequences; just over 50% of them occurred a single time. The ten top clones hold about 22% of the sample. Sample: blood. All receptors derive from a woman in her sixties or seventies in good health.

V usage is TRBV20-1 and J usage is TRBJ1-4; no definite D call. The germline V and J ends were trimmed by 1 base and 5 bases, with 11 bases remaining between them. This CDR3 has 14 residues. Germline V gene lookup returns CDR1 DFQATT and CDR2 SNEGSKA (reference sequence). The CDR3 nucleotides read TGCAGTGCTAGAGGCCCGGGGTCGAATGAAAAACTGTTTTTT. It specifies CSARGPGSNEKLFF.

This clonotype was recorded a few times. The chain employs TRBV9 and TRBJ2-7; D is uncertain. With 0 bases removed from V and 5 bases from J, the gap between germline ends came to 15 bases. This CDR3 has 15 residues. Germline CDR1 is SGDLS and CDR2 is YYNGEE. CDR3 DNA sequence: TGTGCCAGCAGCGTAGGGCTCGAACCCCTCCACGAGCAGTACTTC. This gives the protein CASSVGLEPLHEQYF.

This clonotype was seen more than once but under ten times. The gene calls are TRBV10-3 and TRBJ2-1; 7 bases line up with TRBD2. V lost 6 bases to trimming and J lost 7 bases; unmatched junction nucleotides: 12. Germline CDR1 reads ENHRY; CDR2 reads SYGVKD. This CDR3 comprises 15 residues. The CDR3 sequence: CAIRPGGWGGNEQFF. CDR3 DNA sequence: TGTGCCATCAGGCCTGGGGGGTGGGGAGGGAATGAGCAGTTCTTC.

This clonotype occurred a few times. V is TRBV10-3 and J is TRBJ2-3, with 11 bases that match TRBD2. With 7 bases clipped from V and 2 bases from J, the junction kept 8 bases outside the gene matches. Germline CDR1 is ENHRY and CDR2 is SYGVKD. This CDR3 is 16 amino acids long. The chain's CDR3 is CAITAGTSGPTDTQYF. The DNA of the CDR3 is TGTGCCATCACCGCCGGGACTAGCGGTCCCACAGATACGCAGTATTTT.

This chain links TRBV24-1 with TRBJ2-3; a possible D gene is TRBD2 (5 bases). The V end lost 7 bases, the J end lost 6 bases, and 16 bases lay between the germline ends. Germline V gene data show CDR1 as KGHDR and CDR2 as SFDVKD. There are 14 residues in the CDR3. CDR3 DNA sequence: TGTGCCACCAGCCGGGGAGCGAGAGCCGATACGCAGTATTTT. As protein: CATSRGARADTQYF.